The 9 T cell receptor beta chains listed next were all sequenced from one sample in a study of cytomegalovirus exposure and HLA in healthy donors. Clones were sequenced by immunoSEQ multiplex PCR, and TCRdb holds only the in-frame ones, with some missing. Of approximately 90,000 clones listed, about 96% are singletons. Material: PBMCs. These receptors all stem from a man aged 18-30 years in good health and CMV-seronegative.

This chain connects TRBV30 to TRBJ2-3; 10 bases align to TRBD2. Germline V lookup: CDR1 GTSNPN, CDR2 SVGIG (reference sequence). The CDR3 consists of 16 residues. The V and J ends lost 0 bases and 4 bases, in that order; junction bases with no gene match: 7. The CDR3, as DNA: TGTGCCTGGAGTGTACTCGGTAGCGGGAGGTCAGATACGCAGTATTTT. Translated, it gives CAWSVLGSGRSDTQYF.

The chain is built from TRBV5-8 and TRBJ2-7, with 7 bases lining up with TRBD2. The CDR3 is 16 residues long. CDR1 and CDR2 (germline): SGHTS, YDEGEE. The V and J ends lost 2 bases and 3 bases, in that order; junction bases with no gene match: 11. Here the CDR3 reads CASSFRGSGGYYEQYF. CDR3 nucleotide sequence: TGTGCCAGCAGCTTCAGAGGGTCCGGGGGGTACTACGAGCAGTACTTC.

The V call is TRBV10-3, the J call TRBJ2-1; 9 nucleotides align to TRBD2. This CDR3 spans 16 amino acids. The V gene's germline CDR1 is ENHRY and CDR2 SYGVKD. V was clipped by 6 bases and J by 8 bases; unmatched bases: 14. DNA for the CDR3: TGTGCCATCAGGGACCCCCAGGGGCGGGAGGGCCATGAGCAGTTCTTC. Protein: CAIRDPQGREGHEQFF.

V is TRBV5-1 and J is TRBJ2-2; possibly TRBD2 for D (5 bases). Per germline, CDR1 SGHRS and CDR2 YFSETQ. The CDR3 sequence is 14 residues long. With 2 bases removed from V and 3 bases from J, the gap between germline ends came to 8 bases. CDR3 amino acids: CASSLGRDTGELFF. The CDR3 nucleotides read TGCGCCAGCAGCTTAGGGCGGGACACCGGGGAGCTGTTTTTT.

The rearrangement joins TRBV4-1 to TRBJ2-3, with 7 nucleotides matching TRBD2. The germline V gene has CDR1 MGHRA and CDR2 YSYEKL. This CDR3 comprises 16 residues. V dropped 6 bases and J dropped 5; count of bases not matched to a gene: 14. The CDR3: CASRPGTGGLIDTQYF. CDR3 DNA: TGCGCCAGCAGGCCGGGGACGGGAGGTCTGATAGATACGCAGTATTTT.

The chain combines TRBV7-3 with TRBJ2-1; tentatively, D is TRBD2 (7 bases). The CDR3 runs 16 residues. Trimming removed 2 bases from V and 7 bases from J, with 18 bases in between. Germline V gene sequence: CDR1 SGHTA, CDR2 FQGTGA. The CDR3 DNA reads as TGTGCCAGCAGCTTAGCGGGGAGGGGGGGACGGAATGAGCAGTTCTTC. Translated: CASSLAGRGGRNEQFF.

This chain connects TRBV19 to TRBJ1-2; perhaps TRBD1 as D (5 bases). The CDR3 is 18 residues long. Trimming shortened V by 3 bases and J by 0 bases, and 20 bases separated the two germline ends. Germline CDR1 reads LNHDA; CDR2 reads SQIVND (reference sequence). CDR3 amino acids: CASSIVLVSETANYGYTF. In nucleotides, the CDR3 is TGTGCCAGTAGTATCGTGTTGGTCTCGGAGACAGCTAACTATGGCTACACCTTC.

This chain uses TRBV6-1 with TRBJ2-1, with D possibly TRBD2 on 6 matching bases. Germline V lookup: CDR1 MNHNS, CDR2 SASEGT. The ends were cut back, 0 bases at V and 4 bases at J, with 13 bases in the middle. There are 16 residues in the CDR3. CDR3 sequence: CASSEARLASYNEQFF. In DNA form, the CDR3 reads TGTGCCAGCAGTGAAGCCCGGCTAGCGTCGTACAATGAGCAGTTCTTC.

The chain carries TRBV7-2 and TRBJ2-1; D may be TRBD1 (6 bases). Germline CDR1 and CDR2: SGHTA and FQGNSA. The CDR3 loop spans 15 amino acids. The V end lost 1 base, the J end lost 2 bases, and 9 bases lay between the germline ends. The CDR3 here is CASSLDRDTYNEQFF. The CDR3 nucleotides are TGTGCCAGCAGCTTAGACAGGGACACCTACAATGAGCAGTTCTTC.